This is a list of T cell receptor beta chains from one sample in a study of T-cell reconstitution after alpha-beta-depleted transplantation in children. One entry per CDR3 protein results from TCRdb running MiXCR on the PCR reads. The table shows about a million distinct CDR3 sequences, with about 29% occurring only once. Sequencing was performed on PBMCs, mostly from graft donor cells, taken 360 days after TCRalphabeta/CD19-depleted stem cell transplant. These receptors were collected from a boy less than two years old who had a stem cell transplant for SCID, so the T cells may come from the graft donor. Both conserved end residues are part of each CDR3. D genes are given only for firm matches. The size of a clone is reported for some rows only, either as once, few or many, or as a class for expanded clones.

d_call	j_call	clone_size	v_call	cdr3_nt	cdr3_aa
NA	TRBJ2-1	NA	TRBV5-1	TGCGCCAGCAGCTTGGTCACGGATAGCTCCTACAATGAGCAGTTCTTC	CASSLVTDSSYNEQFF
NA	TRBJ1-6	NA	TRBV6-4	TGTGCCAGCACCCGAAGGATCCAGGCAGGGACCCAAAGCTCCTATAATTCACCCCTCCACTTT	CASTRRIQAGTQSSYNSPLHF
NA	TRBJ2-3	few	TRBV6-5	TGTGCCAGCAGTTATTGGGGGACTAGCACAGATACGCAGTATTTT	CASSYWGTSTDTQYF
TRBD2	TRBJ2-3	few	TRBV5-5	TGTGCCAGCAGCTTGCGAAGCGGGGGGGCATATACGCAGTATTTT	CASSLRSGGAYTQYF
TRBD2	TRBJ2-1	few	TRBV27	TGTGCCAGCAGTTCCCGACTAGCGGGGGGCCCACTTAGTTCCTACAATGAGCAGTTCTTC	CASSSRLAGGPLSSYNEQFF
NA	TRBJ2-7	NA	TRBV3-1	TGTGCCAGCAGCCAAGGGGTGCACTACGAGCAGTACTTC	CASSQGVHYEQYF
TRBD2	TRBJ2-5	many	TRBV4-2	TGTGCCAGCAGCCAAGATATCAGGCGGGGGTCCGCGTACTTC	CASSQDIRRGSAYF
NA	TRBJ1-6	NA	TRBV20-1	TGCAGTGCTAGAGGGCTGAGGGATTCACCCCTCCACTTT	CSARGLRDSPLHF
NA	TRBJ2-2	few	TRBV12-3/TRBV12-4	TGTGCCAGCAGTTTAAGGGGGGTCTCAACCGGGGAGCTGTTTTTT	CASSLRGVSTGELFF
NA	TRBJ2-7	NA	TRBV4-2	TGTGCCAGCAGCCAAGATTTGGCGGCCTCCTACGAGCAGTACTTC	CASSQDLAASYEQYF
TRBD1	TRBJ2-2	NA	TRBV12-3/TRBV12-4	TGTGCCAGCAGTCGTCCGGGACAGGGGGCCGCCGGGGAGCTGTTTTTT	CASSRPGQGAAGELFF
NA	TRBJ2-1	NA	TRBV7-3	TGTGCCAGCAGCTCAACTCCGGCCCAATTTGACAATGAGCAGTTCTTC	CASSSTPAQFDNEQFF
TRBD1	TRBJ2-3	NA	TRBV28	TGTGCCAGCAGTGGGGACAGGCTTGACCCCACAGATACGCAGTATTTT	CASSGDRLDPTDTQYF
NA	TRBJ2-5	few	TRBV10-3	TGTGCCATCAGAGGACGCGCACAAGAGACCCAGTACTTC	CAIRGRAQETQYF
NA	TRBJ1-2	NA	TRBV5-5	TGTGCCAGCAGCAGATTGTTACAGGGCGCGGAAGGCTACACCTTC	CASSRLLQGAEGYTF